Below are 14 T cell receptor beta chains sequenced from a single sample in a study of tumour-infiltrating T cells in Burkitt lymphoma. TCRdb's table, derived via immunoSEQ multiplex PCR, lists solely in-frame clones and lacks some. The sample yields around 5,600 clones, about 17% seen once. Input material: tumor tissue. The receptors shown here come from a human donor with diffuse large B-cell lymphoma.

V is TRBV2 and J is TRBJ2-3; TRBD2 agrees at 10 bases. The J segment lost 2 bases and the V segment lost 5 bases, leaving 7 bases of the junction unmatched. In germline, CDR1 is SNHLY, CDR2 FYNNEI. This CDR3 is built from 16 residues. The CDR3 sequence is CASSSGRAVLTDTQYF. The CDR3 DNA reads TGTGCCAGCAGTAGCGGGAGGGCCGTTCTCACAGATACGCAGTATTTT.

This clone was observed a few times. The CDR3 sequence: CAWSLTGDTEAFF. Written as DNA, the CDR3 is TGTGCCTGGAGTTTGACAGGGGACACTGAAGCTTTCTTT. This chain uses TRBV30 with TRBJ1-1; TRBD1 matches 8 bases. Germline CDR1 reads GTSNPN; CDR2 reads SVGIG (reference sequence). With 2 bases clipped from V and 3 bases from J, the junction kept 2 bases outside the gene matches. The CDR3 covers 13 residues.

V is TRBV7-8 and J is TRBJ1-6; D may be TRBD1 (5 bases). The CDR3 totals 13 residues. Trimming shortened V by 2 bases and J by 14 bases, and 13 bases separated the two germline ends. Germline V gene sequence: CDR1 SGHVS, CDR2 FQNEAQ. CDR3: CASSLTRASALHF. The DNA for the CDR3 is TGTGCCAGCAGCTTAACCAGGGCGTCCGCCCTCCACTTT.

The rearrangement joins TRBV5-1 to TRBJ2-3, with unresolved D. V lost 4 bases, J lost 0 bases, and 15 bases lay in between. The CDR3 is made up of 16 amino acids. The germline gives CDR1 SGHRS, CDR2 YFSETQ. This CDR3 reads CASSPSTGSSTDTQYF. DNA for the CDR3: TGCGCCAGCAGCCCCTCGACTGGTTCAAGCACAGATACGCAGTATTTT.

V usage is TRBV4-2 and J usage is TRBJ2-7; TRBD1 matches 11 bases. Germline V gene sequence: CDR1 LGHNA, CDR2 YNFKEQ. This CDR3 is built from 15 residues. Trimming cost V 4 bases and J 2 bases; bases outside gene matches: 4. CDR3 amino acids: CASSLPGQGAYEQYF. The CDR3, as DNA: TGTGCCAGCAGCCTTCCGGGACAGGGGGCCTACGAGCAGTACTTC.

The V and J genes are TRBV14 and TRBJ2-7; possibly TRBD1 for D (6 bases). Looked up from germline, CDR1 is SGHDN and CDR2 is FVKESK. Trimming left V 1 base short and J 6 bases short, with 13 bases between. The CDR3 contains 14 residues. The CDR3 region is CASSQVNRESEQYF. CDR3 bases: TGTGCCAGCAGCCAAGTGAACAGGGAGAGCGAGCAGTACTTC.

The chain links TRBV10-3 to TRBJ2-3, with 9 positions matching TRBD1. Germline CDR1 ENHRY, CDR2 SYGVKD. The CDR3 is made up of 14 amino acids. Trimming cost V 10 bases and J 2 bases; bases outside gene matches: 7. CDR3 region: CATRDRDTTDTQYF. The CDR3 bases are TGTGCCACAAGGGACAGGGATACCACAGATACGCAGTATTTT.

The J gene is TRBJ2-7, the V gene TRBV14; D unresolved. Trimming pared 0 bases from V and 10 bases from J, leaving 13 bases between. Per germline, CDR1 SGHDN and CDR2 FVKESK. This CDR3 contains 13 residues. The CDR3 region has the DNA TGTGCCAGCAGCCAAGAGGAACACACAAGACAGTACTTC. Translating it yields CASSQEEHTRQYF.

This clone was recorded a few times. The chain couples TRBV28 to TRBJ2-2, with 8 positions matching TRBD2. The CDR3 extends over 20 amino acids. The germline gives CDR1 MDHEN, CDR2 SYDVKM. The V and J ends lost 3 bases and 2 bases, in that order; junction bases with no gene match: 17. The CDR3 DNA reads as TGTGCCAGCAGTTTTATTACCCCCATCCGGGAGGGCCTTAACACCGGGGAGCTGTTTTTT. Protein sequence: CASSFITPIREGLNTGELFF. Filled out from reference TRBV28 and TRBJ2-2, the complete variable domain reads DVKVTQSSRYLVKRTGEKVFLECVQDMDHENMFWYRQDPGLGLRLIYFSYDVKMKEKGDIPEGYSVSREKKERFSLILESASTNQTSMYLCASSFITPIREGLNTGELFFGEGSRLTVL.

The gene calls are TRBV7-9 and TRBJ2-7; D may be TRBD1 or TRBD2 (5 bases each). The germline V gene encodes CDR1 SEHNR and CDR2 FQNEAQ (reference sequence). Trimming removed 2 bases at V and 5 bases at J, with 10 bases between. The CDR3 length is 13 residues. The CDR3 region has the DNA TGTGCCAGCAGCTTATACGTGGGGGACGAGCAGTACTTC. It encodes CASSLYVGDEQYF.

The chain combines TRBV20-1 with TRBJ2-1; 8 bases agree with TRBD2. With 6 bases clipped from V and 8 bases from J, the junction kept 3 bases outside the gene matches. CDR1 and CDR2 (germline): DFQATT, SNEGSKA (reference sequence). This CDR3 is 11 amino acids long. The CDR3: CSASGGDEQFF. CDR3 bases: TGCAGTGCCTCCGGGGGGGATGAGCAGTTCTTC.

CDR3 in amino acids: CASSSQGGGSGNEQFF. DNA for the CDR3: TGCGCCAGCAGCTCACAGGGTGGCGGGAGTGGCAATGAGCAGTTCTTC. V is TRBV5-1 and J is TRBJ2-1; D might be TRBD2 (7 bases). Germline CDR1 reads SGHRS; CDR2 reads YFSETQ. This CDR3 has 16 amino acids. V lost 3 bases and J 6 bases, leaving 19 bases between the germline ends.

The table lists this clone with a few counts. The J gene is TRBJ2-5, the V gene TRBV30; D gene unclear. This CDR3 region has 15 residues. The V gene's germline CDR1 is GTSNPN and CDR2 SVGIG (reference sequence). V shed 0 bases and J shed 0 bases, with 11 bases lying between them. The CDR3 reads CAWSVLRVHQETQYF. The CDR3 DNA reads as TGTGCCTGGAGTGTTCTCAGAGTCCACCAAGAGACCCAGTACTTC.

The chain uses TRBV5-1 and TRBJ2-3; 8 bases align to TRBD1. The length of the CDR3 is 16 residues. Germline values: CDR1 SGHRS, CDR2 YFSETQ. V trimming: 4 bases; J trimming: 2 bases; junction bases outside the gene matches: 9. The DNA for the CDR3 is TGCGCCAGCAGCCTGAGTCACAGGGGGTTCACAGATACGCAGTATTTT. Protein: CASSLSHRGFTDTQYF.